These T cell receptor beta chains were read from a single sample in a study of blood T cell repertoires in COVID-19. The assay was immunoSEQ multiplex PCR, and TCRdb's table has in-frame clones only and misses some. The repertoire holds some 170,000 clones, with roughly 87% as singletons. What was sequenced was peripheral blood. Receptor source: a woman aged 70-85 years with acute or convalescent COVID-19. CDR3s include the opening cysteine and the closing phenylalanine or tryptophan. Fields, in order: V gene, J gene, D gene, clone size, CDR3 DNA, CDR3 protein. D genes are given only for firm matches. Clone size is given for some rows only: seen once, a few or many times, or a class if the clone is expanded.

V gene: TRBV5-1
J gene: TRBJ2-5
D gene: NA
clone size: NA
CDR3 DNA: TGCGCCAGCAGCCTCGGGACTTTAGGGGAGACCCAGTACTTC
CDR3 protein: CASSLGTLGETQYF

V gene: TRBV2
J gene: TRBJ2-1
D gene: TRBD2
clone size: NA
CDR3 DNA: TGTGCCAGCAGTAAGGCTAGCGGGCGGAACAATGAGCAGTTCTTC
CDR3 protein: CASSKASGRNNEQFF

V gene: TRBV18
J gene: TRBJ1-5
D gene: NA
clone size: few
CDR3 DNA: TGTGCCAGCTCACTCACGGGGACAAATAGCAATCAGCCCCAGCATTTT
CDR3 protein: CASSLTGTNSNQPQHF

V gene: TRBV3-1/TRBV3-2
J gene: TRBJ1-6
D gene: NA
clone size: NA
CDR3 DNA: TGTGCCAGCAGCCAAGGGGCCAAAGTAGGCTCACCCCTCCACTTT
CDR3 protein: CASSQGAKVGSPLHF

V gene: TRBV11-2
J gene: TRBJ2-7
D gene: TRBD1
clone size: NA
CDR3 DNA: TGTGCCAGCAGCCCCCGGACAGGGTTCGGGTACGAGCAGTACTTC
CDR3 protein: CASSPRTGFGYEQYF

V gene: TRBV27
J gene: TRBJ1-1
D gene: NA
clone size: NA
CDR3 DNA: TGTGCCAGCAGGAGAGGAGGCGGCACTGAAGCTTTCTTT
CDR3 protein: CASRRGGGTEAFF

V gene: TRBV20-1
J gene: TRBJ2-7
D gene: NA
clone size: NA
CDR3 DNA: TGCAGTGCTAGAGTTCTTTACGAGCAGTACTTC
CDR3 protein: CSARVLYEQYF

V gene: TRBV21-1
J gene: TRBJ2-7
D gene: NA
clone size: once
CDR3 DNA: TGTGCCAGCAGCACCGAGACAGGGGACGAGCAGTACTTC
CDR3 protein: CASSTETGDEQYF

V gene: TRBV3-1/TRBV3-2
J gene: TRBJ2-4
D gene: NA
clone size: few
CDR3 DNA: TGTGCCAGCAGCCAAGATAACAGTCCGCTAGCCAAAAACATTCAGTACTTC
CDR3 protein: CASSQDNSPLAKNIQYF

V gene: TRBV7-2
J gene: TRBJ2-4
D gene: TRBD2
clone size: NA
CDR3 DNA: TGTGCCAGCAGCTTATATGAGCGGGGGGGCGTGTTAGCCAAAAACATTCAGTACTTC
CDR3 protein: CASSLYERGGVLAKNIQYF

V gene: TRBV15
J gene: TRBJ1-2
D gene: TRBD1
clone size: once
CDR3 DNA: TGTGCCACCAGCAGAGGGGGCGGGACAGGGCTTGGCTACACCTTC
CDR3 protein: CATSRGGGTGLGYTF

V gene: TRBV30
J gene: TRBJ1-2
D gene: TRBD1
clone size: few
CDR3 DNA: TGTGCCTGGAGTAGGGGGACAGGGAGCTACACCTTC
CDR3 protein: CAWSRGTGSYTF

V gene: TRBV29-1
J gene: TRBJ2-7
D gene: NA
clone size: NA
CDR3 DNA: TGCAGCGTTGAATCCCCCACGTCCGGGGTCCCCTACGAGCAGTACTTC
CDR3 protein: CSVESPTSGVPYEQYF

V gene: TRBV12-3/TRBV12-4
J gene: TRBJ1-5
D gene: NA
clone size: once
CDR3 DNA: TGTGCCAGCAGTTTTCACAATCAGCCCCAGCATTTT
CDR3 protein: CASSFHNQPQHF

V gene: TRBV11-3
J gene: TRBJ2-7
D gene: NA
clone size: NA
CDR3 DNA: TGTGCCAGCAGCTTAGATCTGGGGGGTCACGGTACCTACGAGCAGTACTTC
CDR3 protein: CASSLDLGGHGTYEQYF

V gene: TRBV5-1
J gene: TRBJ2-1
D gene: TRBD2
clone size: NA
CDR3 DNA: TGCGCCAGCAGCCCGGGGACTAGCGGGAGACACAATGAGCAGTTCTTC
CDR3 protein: CASSPGTSGRHNEQFF

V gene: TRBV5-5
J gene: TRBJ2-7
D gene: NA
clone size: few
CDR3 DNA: TGTGCCAGCAGCTTGCAGGGTTCCTACGAGCAGTACTTC
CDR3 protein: CASSLQGSYEQYF

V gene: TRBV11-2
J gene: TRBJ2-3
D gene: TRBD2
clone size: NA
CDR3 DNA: TGTGCCAGCAGCTTAGATCGGGCTAGCGGGATGGATACGCAGTATTTT
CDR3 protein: CASSLDRASGMDTQYF

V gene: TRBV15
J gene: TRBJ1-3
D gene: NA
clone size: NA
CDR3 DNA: TGTGCCACCAGCAGAGATCAACACATCGAAACAGGAATGTATTTT
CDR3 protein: CATSRDQHIETGMYF

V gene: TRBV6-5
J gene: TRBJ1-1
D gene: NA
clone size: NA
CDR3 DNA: TGTGCCAGCAGTTACGGAGGGGTCACTGAAGCTTTCTTT
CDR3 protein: CASSYGGVTEAFF

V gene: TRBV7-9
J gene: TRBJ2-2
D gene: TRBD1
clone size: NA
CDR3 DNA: TGTGCCAGCAGCTCAGGACCAGGGGGCTTGAATACCGGGGAGCTGTTTTTT
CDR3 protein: CASSSGPGGLNTGELFF

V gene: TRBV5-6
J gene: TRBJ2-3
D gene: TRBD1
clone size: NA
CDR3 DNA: TGTGCCAGCAGCTTGGCCGGGACAGGGGGATTGGATACGCAGTATTTT
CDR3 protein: CASSLAGTGGLDTQYF

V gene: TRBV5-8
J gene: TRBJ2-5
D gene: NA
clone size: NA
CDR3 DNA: TGTGCCAGCAGCTTTCGTGTAGCCGAAGAGACCCAGTACTTC
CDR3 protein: CASSFRVAEETQYF

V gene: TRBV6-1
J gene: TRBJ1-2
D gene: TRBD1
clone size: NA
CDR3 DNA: TGTGCCAGCAGTGAAGCCCGGACAGGGATTGCCGGCTACACCTTC
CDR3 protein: CASSEARTGIAGYTF

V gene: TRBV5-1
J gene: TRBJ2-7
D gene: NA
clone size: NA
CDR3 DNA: TGCGCCAGCAGCTTCCCAGGTGTTAACCAGCAGTACTTC
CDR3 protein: CASSFPGVNQQYF

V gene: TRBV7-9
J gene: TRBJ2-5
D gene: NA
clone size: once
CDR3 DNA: TGTGCCAGCGCCCGGGACTTCCAAGAGACCCAGTACTTC
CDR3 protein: CASARDFQETQYF

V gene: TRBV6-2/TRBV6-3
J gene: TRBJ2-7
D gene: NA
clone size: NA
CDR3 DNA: TGTGCCAGCAGTCAACTGATTTACGAGCAGTACTTC
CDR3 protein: CASSQLIYEQYF

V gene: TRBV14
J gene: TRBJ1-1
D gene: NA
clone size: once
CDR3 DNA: TGTGCCAGCAGCCAAGCACTTTGGAGGGGCACTGAAGCTTTCTTT
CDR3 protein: CASSQALWRGTEAFF

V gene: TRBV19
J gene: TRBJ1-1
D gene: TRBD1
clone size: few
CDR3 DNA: TGTGCCAGTAGTATCGGGACAGGGGATGGGAACACTGAAGCTTTCTTT
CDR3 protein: CASSIGTGDGNTEAFF

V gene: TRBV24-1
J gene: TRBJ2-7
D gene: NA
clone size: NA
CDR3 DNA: TGTGCCACCAGCGAGCCCCCTCGGGATTCCTACGAGCAGTACTTC
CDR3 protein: CATSEPPRDSYEQYF

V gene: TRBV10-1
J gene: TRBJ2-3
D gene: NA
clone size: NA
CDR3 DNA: TGCGCCAGCATCCCCAGGAGGACAGTTCGTACGCAGTATTTT
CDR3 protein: CASIPRRTVRTQYF

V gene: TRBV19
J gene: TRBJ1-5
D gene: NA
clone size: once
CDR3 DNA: TGTGCCAGTAGTATGGACAGTCGAAATCAGCCCCAGCATTTT
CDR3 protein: CASSMDSRNQPQHF

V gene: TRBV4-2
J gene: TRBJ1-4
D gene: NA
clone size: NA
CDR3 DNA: TGTGCCAGCAGCCACCAATCGGGGGGCGGTTACGAAAAACTGTTTTTT
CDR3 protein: CASSHQSGGGYEKLFF

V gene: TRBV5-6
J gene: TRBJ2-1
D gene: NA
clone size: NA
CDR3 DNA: TGTGCCAGCAGCGTCGGACTAACATATGAGCAGTTCTTC
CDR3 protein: CASSVGLTYEQFF

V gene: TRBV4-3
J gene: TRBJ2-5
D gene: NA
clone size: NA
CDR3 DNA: TGCGCCAGCAGCCAAGATGGGCTCTCCCAGACCCAGTACTTC
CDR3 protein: CASSQDGLSQTQYF

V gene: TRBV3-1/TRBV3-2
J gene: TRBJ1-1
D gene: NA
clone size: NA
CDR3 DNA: TGTGCCAGCAGCCAAGCTTCTAGGAGGAACACTGAAGCTTTCTTT
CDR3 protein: CASSQASRRNTEAFF

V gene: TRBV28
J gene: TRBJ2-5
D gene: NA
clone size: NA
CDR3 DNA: TGTGCCACACTCGGGACACATCAAGAGACCCAGTACTTC
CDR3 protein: CATLGTHQETQYF

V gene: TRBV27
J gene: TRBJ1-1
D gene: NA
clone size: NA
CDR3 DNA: TGTGCCAGCAGTCCACGGGAGATGAGCACTGAAGCTTTCTTT
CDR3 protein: CASSPREMSTEAFF

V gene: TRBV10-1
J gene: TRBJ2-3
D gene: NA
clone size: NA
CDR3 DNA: TGCGCCAGCAGTGTCCCGGGGACAAGCACAGATACGCAGTATTTT
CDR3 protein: CASSVPGTSTDTQYF

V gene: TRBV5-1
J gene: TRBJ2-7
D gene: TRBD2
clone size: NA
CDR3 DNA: TGCGCCAGCAGCAGGGGACTAGCGGGAGTGCAAGAGCAGTACTTC
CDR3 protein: CASSRGLAGVQEQYF

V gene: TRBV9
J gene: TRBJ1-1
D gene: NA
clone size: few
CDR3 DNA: TGTGCCAGCAGCGTAGTAGCCGGGACTGAAGCTTTCTTT
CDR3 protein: CASSVVAGTEAFF

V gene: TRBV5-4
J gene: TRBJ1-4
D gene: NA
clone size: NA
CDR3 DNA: TGTGCCAGCAGCGGAGGACTTGCAACTAATGAAAAACTGTTTTTT
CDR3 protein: CASSGGLATNEKLFF

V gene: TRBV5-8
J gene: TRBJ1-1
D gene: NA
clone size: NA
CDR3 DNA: TGTGCCAGCAGCTGGCAGTGGGGGCCATCGAACACTGAAGCTTTCTTT
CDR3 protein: CASSWQWGPSNTEAFF

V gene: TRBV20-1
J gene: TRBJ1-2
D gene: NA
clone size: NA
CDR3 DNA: TGCAGTGCTAGAGATCTCTATGGCTACACCTTC
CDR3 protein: CSARDLYGYTF

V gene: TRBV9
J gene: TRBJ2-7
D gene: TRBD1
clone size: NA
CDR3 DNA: TGTGCCAGCAGCCCTTCCTGGACAGGCTGGGAGCAGTACTTC
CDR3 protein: CASSPSWTGWEQYF

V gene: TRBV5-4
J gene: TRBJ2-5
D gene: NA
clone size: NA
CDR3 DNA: TGTGCCAGCAGCACCCCGGGACAAGAGACCCAGTACTTC
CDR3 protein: CASSTPGQETQYF

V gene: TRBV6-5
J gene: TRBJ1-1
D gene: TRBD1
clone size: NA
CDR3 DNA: TGTGCCAGCAGCTGGACAGGGGGAAACACTGAAGCTTTCTTT
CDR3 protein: CASSWTGGNTEAFF

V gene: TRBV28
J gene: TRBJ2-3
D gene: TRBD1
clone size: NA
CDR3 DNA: TGTGCCAGCAGTTGTCTTAATCTACGCCGCCGGGACAGGGGGGATACGCAGTATTTT
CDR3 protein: CASSCLNLRRRDRGDTQYF

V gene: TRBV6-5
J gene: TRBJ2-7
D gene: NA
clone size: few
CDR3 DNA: TGTGCCAGCAGTTTAGCAACCCCGGGAACCTACGAGCAGTACTTC
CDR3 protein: CASSLATPGTYEQYF

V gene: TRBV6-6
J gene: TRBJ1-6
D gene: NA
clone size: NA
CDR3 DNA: TGTGCCAGCAGCCCCGGGGAGAAACTTAATTCACCCCTCCACTTT
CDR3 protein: CASSPGEKLNSPLHF

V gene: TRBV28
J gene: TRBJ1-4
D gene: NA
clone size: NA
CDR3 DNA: TGTGCCAGCAGTTTCGGGGGAACGAGGGAAAAACTGTTTTTT
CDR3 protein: CASSFGGTREKLFF